This T cell receptor (beta chain) was sequenced during a study of blood T cells in healthy people across ages. Study-wide background: Template switching caught about one barcoded beta molecule for each two T cells. Study-wide findings and caveats: Underestimates were what the diversity estimates from one million T cells were considered to be. Long-lived donors exceeded aged donors in naive CD4+ cells and diversity.

It was around 10 milliliters of peripheral blood that were drawn from each donor. The V end lost 2 bases, the J end lost 2 bases, and 6 bases lay between the germline ends. This CDR3 comprises 13 residues. A few counts support this clonotype. Antigen specificity is unknown. The authors ran a second PCR of about 7 to 11 cycles using a sample-barcoded 5' primer and a J-beta primer mix. Via MiXCR, TCRdb re-called the 5' RACE reads, giving one row per CDR3 protein. The data contain approximately 800,000 distinct CDR3 sequences, around three fifths of them seen just once; the ten biggest clones take up roughly 25%.

The clonotype comes from a man aged 35 to 55 in good health. V usage is TRBV12-3 or TRBV12-4 and J usage is TRBJ2-5; D is unresolved. Material: blood. CDR3 protein: CASSLTQQETQYF. The CDR3 DNA reads TGTGCCAGCAGTTTAACCCAACAAGAGACCCAGTACTTC.